The table lists the clone carrying this TCR beta chain with a few counts. These data come from a study of blood T cells in healthy people across ages. Through a sample-barcoded 5' primer and a J-beta primer mix, a second PCR was run for about 6 to 12 cycles. A template-switch adaptor that had 12 random nucleotides put a tag on each cDNA molecule. MiXCR, run by TCRdb on the 5' RACE reads, gives a single entry per CDR3 protein. Of 500,000 to 600,000 distinct CDR3 sequences listed, 27% are singletons. This CDR3 region has 13 residues. The germline V gene has CDR1 MNHNY and CDR2 SVGAGI (reference sequence). The germline V and J ends were trimmed by 7 bases and 0 bases, with 10 bases remaining between them. Each sample yielded at least 5.5 micrograms of PBMC total RNA.

The sequencing sample was made of blood. V usage is TRBV6-6 and J usage is TRBJ2-7; no reliable D call. This sequence originates from a woman in her seventies in good health. For the CDR3, the DNA is TGTGCCAGCACCCAACCTAGCTCCTACGAGCAGTACTTC. Protein sequence: CASTQPSSYEQYF.